The 15 T cell receptor beta chains presented below share a single source sample, sequenced in a study of cytomegalovirus exposure and HLA in healthy donors (TCRdb year 2017). The protocol used for the library was the immunoSEQ multiplex PCR assay. The multiplex PCR relied on a mix of 60 forward primers for TCR Vbeta segments and 13 reverse primers for TCR Jbeta segments. Drawn from immuneACCESS, this table holds only the in-frame rearrangements with V and J called that TCRdb kept. Clones are partly lost; checked studies trace under half to an unresolved V gene and leave the rest unexplained. Across this sample there are over 150,000 clones, with approximately 84% seen only once. 4.8% of the sample is held by the ten biggest clonotypes. The sample was PBMCs. These receptor sequences come from a girl between 10 and 17 years old in good health and CMV-seropositive.

Concerning this clone itself: Other DNA sequences in this specimen translate into the identical CDR3. The genes are TRBV9 and TRBJ1-2, with 8 nucleotides matching TRBD1. Looked up from germline, CDR1 is SGDLS and CDR2 is YYNGEE. V was clipped by 0 bases and J by 2 bases; unmatched bases: 0. The CDR3 spans 14 residues. The CDR3 nucleotides are TGTGCCAGCAGCGTAGACAGGGGGAACTATGGCTACACCTTC. As protein: CASSVDRGNYGYTF.

The sample holds one count of this clone. The chain employs TRBV29-1 and TRBJ1-2, with 8 bases fitting TRBD1. Germline V lookup: CDR1 SQVTM, CDR2 ANQGSEA. The CDR3 contains 15 residues. The V gene end was trimmed by 7 bases and the J gene end by 4 bases; junction bases not matched to a gene: 14. Here the CDR3 reads CSAPTGDPAGYGYTF. CDR3 in DNA: TGCAGCGCTCCGACAGGGGACCCGGCCGGCTATGGCTACACCTTC.

The chain uses TRBV15 and TRBJ2-7; no reliable D call. The CDR3 runs to 13 residues. Germline-derived CDR1 and CDR2 are LNHNV and YYDKDF (reference sequence). Deletions cut 0 bases from V and 3 bases from J, with 6 bases between. In DNA form, the CDR3 reads TGTGCCACCAGCAGAGATATAGTCTACGAGCAGTACTTC. It codes for CATSRDIVYEQYF.

This chain connects TRBV7-3 to TRBJ1-1; unclear D gene. This CDR3 contains 11 residues. In germline, CDR1 is SGHTA, CDR2 FQGTGA. Trimming cost V 4 bases and J 5 bases, with 5 bases left between them. The CDR3 loop reads CASSSGTEAFF. Here the CDR3 DNA reads TGTGCCAGCAGCTCGGGGACTGAAGCTTTCTTT.

The chain links TRBV9 to TRBJ2-7; weak D call: TRBD2 (5 bases). The CDR3 has 13 residues. Germline V gene data show CDR1 as SGDLS and CDR2 as YYNGEE. V was cut by 0 bases and J by 4 bases, with 8 bases left in between. DNA for the CDR3: TGTGCCAGCAGCGTAGTAGAGGGTTACGAGCAGTACTTC. Translation gives CASSVVEGYEQYF.

This clone has more than one count but fewer than ten. This chain connects TRBV27 to TRBJ1-5, with D unclear. Between the trimmed V and J ends, which lost 1 base and 2 bases, there was a span of 12 bases. Per the germline V gene, CDR1 is MNHEY and CDR2 is SMNVEV (reference sequence). This CDR3 region has 16 residues. As DNA, the CDR3 is TGTGCCAGCAGTTTATTCTTGTTCGAGGGCAATCAGCCCCAGCATTTT. Its translation: CASSLFLFEGNQPQHF.

The chain's CDR3 is CASSLNTGGGLGEAFF. The CDR3 coding sequence is TGTGCCAGCAGTTTAAACACAGGGGGCGGGCTCGGTGAAGCTTTCTTT. The chain is built from TRBV2 and TRBJ1-1, with 9 bases matching TRBD1. V shed 5 bases, J shed 7 bases, and the junction held 14 bases outside the gene matches. CDR3 length: 16 residues. Germline V lookup: CDR1 SNHLY, CDR2 FYNNEI.

This clone was seen just once. The gene calls are TRBV11-2 and TRBJ1-2; unclear D gene. The CDR3 covers 16 residues. Germline lookup yields CDR1 SGHAT and CDR2 FQNNGV. V was trimmed by 3 bases and J by 4 bases, leaving 18 bases between them. CDR3 region: CASSLNGESLFYGYTF. The CDR3 region has the DNA TGTGCCAGCAGCTTGAACGGGGAATCTCTGTTCTATGGCTACACCTTC.

Notes on this clone: The junction does not match germline at one end; this may be a read error. The V and J genes are TRBV5-1 and TRBJ2-7; TRBD1 aligns across 12 bases. The CDR3 loop spans 15 amino acids. CDR1 and CDR2 from the germline V gene are SGHRS and YFSETQ. This chain's CDR3 is CVSSFRDRGPYEQYF. In DNA form, the CDR3 reads TGCGTCAGCAGCTTTAGGGACAGGGGGCCCTACGAGCAGTACTTC. Combining the CDR3 with reference TRBV5-1 and TRBJ2-7 gives the whole variable domain KAGVTQTPRYLIKTRGQQVTLSCSPISGHRSVSWYQQTPGQGLQFLFEYFSETQRNKGNFPGRFSGRQFSNSRSEMNVSTLELGDSALYLCVSSFRDRGPYEQYFGPGTRLTVT.

The gene calls are TRBV6-5 and TRBJ2-5, with D perhaps matching TRBD2 (6 bases). Germline V CDR1 and CDR2: MNHEY, SVGAGI. V dropped 0 bases and J dropped 2 bases, with 10 bases sitting between them. CDR3 length: 15 residues. The CDR3 coding sequence is TGTGCCAGCAGTTACTCGGAGGGGCATCAAGAGACCCAGTACTTC. Translated, it gives CASSYSEGHQETQYF.

The V call is TRBV9, the J call TRBJ2-1; 7 nucleotides line up with TRBD1. With 4 bases clipped from V and 0 bases from J, the junction kept 10 bases outside the gene matches. CDR1 is SGDLS and CDR2 is YYNGEE in the germline V gene. The CDR3 sequence is 17 residues long. CDR3 region: CASSLTGTESSYNEQFF. In nucleotides, the CDR3 is TGTGCCAGCAGCCTCACCGGGACAGAAAGCTCCTACAATGAGCAGTTCTTC.

This clone was counted between two and nine times. This chain uses TRBV13 with TRBJ2-4, with 9 bases aligning to TRBD1. In germline, CDR1 is PRHDT, CDR2 FYEKMQ (reference sequence). V shed 5 bases and J 1 base; nucleotides not matched to a gene: 6. The CDR3 totals 16 residues. The CDR3 DNA reads TGTGCCAGCAGCCCCCGACAGGGGGAGGCCAAAAACATTCAGTACTTC. Translating gives CASSPRQGEAKNIQYF.

The J gene is TRBJ2-7, the V gene TRBV11-2, with 9 nucleotides matching TRBD1. This CDR3 contains 15 residues. J lost 3 bases, V lost 4 bases, and 7 bases had no gene match. Germline-derived CDR1 and CDR2 are SGHAT and FQNNGV. CDR3 DNA: TGTGCCAGCAGCTCCCGGGGGACAGGGTACTACGAGCAGTACTTC. It codes for CASSSRGTGYYEQYF.

The J gene is TRBJ1-2, the V gene TRBV11-3, with D uncertain. The V and J ends lost 0 bases and 2 bases respectively, with 16 bases between them. The CDR3 extends over 17 amino acids. The germline V gene has CDR1 SGHNT and CDR2 YENEEA. CDR3 coding DNA: TGTGCCAGCAGCTTAGAAGTTTTAGGAGGGAAGAACTATGGCTACACCTTC. This gives the protein CASSLEVLGGKNYGYTF.

The count of this clone is one. The chain carries TRBV27 and TRBJ1-1; D is ambiguous. Trimming left V 2 bases short and J 7 bases short, with 11 bases between. There are 13 residues in the CDR3. Germline CDR1 is MNHEY and CDR2 is SMNVEV (reference sequence). CDR3 region: CASSLTAGLEAFF. The DNA of the CDR3 is TGTGCCAGCAGTTTAACGGCAGGTCTTGAAGCTTTCTTT.